These 18 T cell receptor beta chains came from one sample sequenced in a study of CD8 T cells in Susac syndrome. Reverse transcription of about 0.45 to 1 ug RNA was carried out with random hexamers. TCRdb called the immunoSEQ multiplex PCR reads again in MiXCR, with one record for every CDR3 protein. The sample yields more than 100,000 distinct CDR3 sequences, over 80% seen once. Sequenced sample: CD8+ T cells from PBMCs. These TCRs come from a human donor with multiple sclerosis.

Details on this clonotype: A junction boundary mismatches the germline segment, possibly from a read error. The gene calls are TRBV14 and TRBJ1-2; D gene uncertain. Germline V gene data show CDR1 as SGHDN and CDR2 as FVKESK. This CDR3 contains 13 residues. CDR3 coding DNA: TGTGCCAGCGGCCAAGAAGGAAGCTATGGCTACACCTTC. This gives the protein CASGQEGSYGYTF.

This chain uses TRBV12-3 or TRBV12-4 with TRBJ2-7, with TRBD1 matching over 9 bases. CDR3 length equals 13 residues. The V and J ends lost 4 bases and 5 bases, in that order; junction bases with no gene match: 3. The DNA for the CDR3 is TGTGCCAGCAGTTCTACAGGGGGCCACGAGCAGTACTTC. The encoded protein is CASSSTGGHEQYF.

A few counts support this clonotype. The CDR3 DNA sequence: TGTGCCAGCAGTCCCGGACTTGGGACCGCTGTCAATGTCGGGGAGCTGTTTTTT. Encoded protein: CASSPGLGTAVNVGELFF. The J gene is TRBJ2-2, the V gene TRBV12-3 or TRBV12-4, with D possibly called TRBD1 or TRBD2 (5 bases each). The CDR3 covers 18 residues. V was pared by 5 bases and J by 7 bases, with 26 bases between.

The chain recombines TRBV15 with TRBJ2-2, with a weak D call TRBD2 (6 bases). Deletions cut 1 base from V and 6 bases from J, with 6 bases between. The CDR3 totals 13 residues. Germline CDR1 and CDR2: LNHNV and YYDKDF (reference sequence). This CDR3 is CATSRAGAGELFF. The CDR3, as DNA: TGTGCCACCAGCAGAGCGGGGGCCGGGGAGCTGTTTTTT. The full variable domain, in which reference TRBV15 and TRBJ2-2 provide the parts outside the CDR3, is DAMVIQNPRYQVTQFGKPVTLSCSQTLNHNVMYWYQQKSSQAPKLLFHYYDKDFNNEADTPDNFQSRRPNTSFCFLDIRSPGLGDTAMYLCATSRAGAGELFFGEGSRLTVL.

This chain links TRBV5-6 with TRBJ1-2, with D hard to call. V was clipped by 2 bases and J by 9 bases, with 14 bases between them. This CDR3 spans 13 amino acids. Germline CDR1 reads SGHDT; CDR2 reads YYEEEE. Here the CDR3 reads CASSLSVRSSYTF. Here the CDR3 DNA reads TGTGCCAGCAGCTTATCTGTGAGGAGTAGCTACACCTTC.

The chain links TRBV13 to TRBJ2-7; 11 nucleotides align to TRBD1. The V gene's germline CDR1 is PRHDT and CDR2 FYEKMQ (reference sequence). The CDR3 length is 18 residues. Trimming at V came to 5 bases and at J to 0 bases, leaving 12 bases not matched to a gene. This CDR3 is CASSPAGTGGKSSYEQYF. The CDR3 bases are TGTGCCAGCAGCCCGGCTGGGACAGGGGGAAAATCCTCCTACGAGCAGTACTTC.

This clonotype was found once. CDR3 DNA sequence: TGTGCCAGCAGCGTCCGTTCGGGCCAGCCCCAGCATTTT. Its protein product is CASSVRSGQPQHF. The chain uses TRBV9 and TRBJ1-5; D ambiguous. With 2 bases removed from V and 7 bases from J, the gap between germline ends came to 10 bases. Germline CDR1 and CDR2: SGDLS and YYNGEE. The CDR3 is 13 residues long.

This clonotype was seen only once. The chain links TRBV29-1 to TRBJ1-2; D unclear. V was shortened by 7 bases and J by 4 bases, with 10 bases between the two germline ends. The V gene's germline CDR1 is SQVTM and CDR2 ANQGSEA. The CDR3 covers 11 residues. The CDR3 protein is CSGPFGYGYTF. Here the CDR3 DNA reads TGCAGCGGTCCTTTTGGCTATGGCTACACCTTC.

The V call is TRBV5-4, the J call TRBJ2-6, with D unclear. This CDR3 has 15 residues. Germline CDR1 and CDR2: SGHNT and YYREEE (reference sequence). V was trimmed by 7 bases and J by 2 bases, leaving 13 bases between them. CDR3 DNA sequence: TGTGCCAGCCGCCTCGGTTCGCCTGGGGCCAACGTCCTGACTTTC. It is translated as CASRLGSPGANVLTF.

This chain links TRBV7-9 with TRBJ1-5; D is unclear. CDR3 size: 12 residues. V lost 5 bases and J lost 12, with 14 bases in between. The germline V gene has CDR1 SEHNR and CDR2 FQNEAQ (reference sequence). DNA of the CDR3: TGTGCCAGCAGCGGGCCCTTAAGTCTCCAGCATTTT. Residues: CASSGPLSLQHF. Filled out from reference TRBV7-9 and TRBJ1-5, the complete variable domain reads DTGVSQNPRHKITKRGQNVTFRCDPISEHNRLYWYRQTLGQGPEFLTYFQNEAQLEKSRLLSDRFSAERPKGSFSTLEIQRTEQGDSAMYLCASSGPLSLQHFGDGTRLSIL.

The rearrangement links TRBV13 to TRBJ1-4; D may be TRBD1 (6 bases). With 1 base removed from V and 5 bases from J, the gap between germline ends came to 14 bases. Germline V gene data show CDR1 as PRHDT and CDR2 as FYEKMQ (reference sequence). The CDR3 covers 16 residues. DNA for the CDR3: TGTGCCAGCAGCTTAGACAGGGAGGCTGGGAATGAAAAACTGTTTTTT. Translating it yields CASSLDREAGNEKLFF.

V is TRBV5-4 and J is TRBJ2-2; TRBD1 aligns across 7 bases. CDR1 and CDR2 from the germline V gene are SGHNT and YYREEE (reference sequence). This CDR3 contains 14 residues. The J segment lost 1 base and the V segment lost 7 bases, leaving 4 bases of the junction unmatched. CDR3 DNA sequence: TGTGCCAGCGAGCAGGGGGTGAACACCGGGGAGCTGTTTTTT. It encodes CASEQGVNTGELFF.

The chain recombines TRBV7-9 with TRBJ1-1; 10 bases are shared with TRBD1. V lost 10 bases to trimming and J lost 0 bases; unmatched junction nucleotides: 17. This CDR3 comprises 18 residues. Germline V gives CDR1 SEHNR, CDR2 FQNEAQ (reference sequence). The chain's CDR3 is CATEIGRDRGELNTEAFF. The DNA for the CDR3 is TGTGCCACTGAGATAGGCCGGGACAGGGGAGAATTGAACACTGAAGCTTTCTTT.

V is TRBV6-2 or TRBV6-3 and J is TRBJ1-5; D call uncertain. V lost 2 bases to trimming and J lost 5 bases, with 19 bases between them. CDR3 length equals 17 residues. Germline V gives CDR1 MNHEY, CDR2 SVGEGT. The DNA for the CDR3 is TGTGCCAGCAGTTACGGCGGACCCGTCTGGGAGGATCAGCCCCAGCATTTT. Translating gives CASSYGGPVWEDQPQHF.

CDR3 nucleotide sequence: TGTGCCAGCACGGGGGAGAACACCGGGGAGCTGTTTTTT. Translated, it gives CASTGENTGELFF. This chain connects TRBV12-3 or TRBV12-4 to TRBJ2-2; possibly TRBD2 for D (6 bases). The CDR3 runs to 13 residues. The V end lost 7 bases, the J end lost 1 base, and 7 bases lay between the germline ends.

This clonotype has only a few counts. The rearrangement uses TRBV2 and TRBJ2-5; D call uncertain. V shed 1 base and J shed 5 bases, with 17 bases lying between them. CDR3 length: 16 residues. Germline V lookup: CDR1 SNHLY, CDR2 FYNNEI. The CDR3 nucleotides read TGTGCCAGCAGTGAAGGCTGGGCGGCCGAGGCGGAGACCCAGTACTTC. It codes for CASSEGWAAEAETQYF.

This sequence joins TRBV7-9 and TRBJ2-1; D unclear. The germline V gene has CDR1 SEHNR and CDR2 FQNEAQ (reference sequence). Trimming stripped 4 bases from V and 7 bases from J, with 8 bases between. This CDR3 is built from 12 residues. Written as DNA, the CDR3 is TGTGCCAGCAGCTATTCTGAAAATGAGCAGTTCTTC. This gives the protein CASSYSENEQFF.

V gene TRBV5-4 combines with J gene TRBJ2-7; either TRBD1 or TRBD2 may supply D (5 bases each). V lost 4 bases and J lost 7, with 15 bases in between. The germline gives CDR1 SGHNT, CDR2 YYREEE (reference sequence). The CDR3 is 13 residues long. The CDR3 nucleotides read TGTGCCAGCAGCCTCGGGGCCCGGGGAGAGCAGTACTTC. It codes for CASSLGARGEQYF.